Presented here are 26 T cell receptor beta chains from one specimen sequenced in a study of cytomegalovirus exposure and HLA in healthy donors (dated 2017 in TCRdb). The library was prepared using the immunoSEQ multiplex PCR assay. For the multiplex PCR, a mixture combining 60 forward primers for TCR Vbeta segments and 13 reverse primers for TCR Jbeta segments was used. What TCRdb holds here is the immuneACCESS table cut down to in-frame rearrangements. Part of the clones is not present; checked against another copy, under half of the missing clones reflect an unresolved V gene, and the others are unexplained. Recorded for this sample are roughly 190,000 clones; roughly 80% of them occurred a single time. Over 2.5% of the sample rests with the top ten. Specimen: PBMCs. These receptors were taken from a female donor in good health and CMV-seronegative.

The chain employs TRBV9 and TRBJ2-5, with D possibly TRBD1 on 6 matching bases. The end of the DNA aligns better with TRBJ2-7, so the J call may be wrong. The CDR3 is made up of 14 amino acids. CDR1 and CDR2 from the germline V gene are SGDLS and YYNGEE. DNA for the CDR3: TGTGCCAGCAGCTCTGGACAGCACTCCTACGAGCAGTACTTC. This codes for CASSSGQHSYEQYF.

The chain combines TRBV28 with TRBJ1-6, with TRBD1 matching over 9 bases. The germline gives CDR1 MDHEN, CDR2 SYDVKM. The CDR3 consists of 13 residues. The trim removed 4 bases at V and 16 bases at J, leaving 8 bases unmatched. The CDR3 is CASSSTAGQGLHF. The CDR3 DNA reads as TGTGCCAGCAGTTCCACGGCGGGACAGGGACTCCACTTT.

The chain couples TRBV6-5 to TRBJ2-1, with TRBD1 as a possible D gene (5 bases). The CDR3 extends over 14 amino acids. V was cut by 0 bases and J by 6 bases, with 9 bases left in between. CDR1 MNHEY and CDR2 SVGAGI come from the germline V gene. Here the CDR3 DNA reads TGTGCCAGCAGTTACTCTAGGGGAAGCAATGAGCAGTTCTTC. Translated, it gives CASSYSRGSNEQFF.

V and J are TRBV4-2 and TRBJ2-3; TRBD2 aligns across 9 bases. V lost 4 bases to trimming and J lost 7 bases; unmatched junction nucleotides: 12. The CDR3 runs 16 residues. Germline V lookup: CDR1 LGHNA, CDR2 YNFKEQ. The CDR3 coding sequence is TGTGCCAGCAGCCCTCGGGTAGCGGGAGACCTTAATACGCAGTATTTT. Its protein is CASSPRVAGDLNTQYF.

V gene TRBV27 combines with J gene TRBJ1-1, with 8 bases matching TRBD1. Looked up from germline, CDR1 is MNHEY and CDR2 is SMNVEV (reference sequence). After removal of 3 bases from V and 7 bases from J, the junction contained 7 bases not matched to a gene. This CDR3 contains 14 residues. DNA of the CDR3: TGTGCCAGCAGTTTGTGGGCAGGGGGCAGTGAAGCTTTCTTT. Protein sequence: CASSLWAGGSEAFF.

The rearrangement uses TRBV9 and TRBJ2-3; 13 bases agree with TRBD2. The trim removed 4 bases at V and 1 base at J, leaving 6 bases unmatched. Germline V gene sequence: CDR1 SGDLS, CDR2 YYNGEE. The CDR3 has 17 residues. The CDR3 region has the DNA TGTGCCAGCAGCTACGGACTAGCGGGGGTAGGCACAGATACGCAGTATTTT. Its translation: CASSYGLAGVGTDTQYF.

The chain links TRBV9 to TRBJ1-1, with 8 bases matching TRBD1. The CDR3 totals 15 residues. The trim removed 3 bases at V and 0 bases at J, leaving 4 bases unmatched. Per the germline V gene, CDR1 is SGDLS and CDR2 is YYNGEE. CDR3 DNA: TGTGCCAGCAGCGCCGGACAGGGCGTGAACACTGAAGCTTTCTTT. This translates into CASSAGQGVNTEAFF. Variable domain in full (rest from reference TRBV9 and TRBJ1-1): DSGVTQTPKHLITATGQRVTLRCSPRSGDLSVYWYQQSLDQGLQFLIQYYNGEERAKGNILERFSAQQFPDLHSELNLSSLELGDSALYFCASSAGQGVNTEAFFGQGTRLTVV.

This rearrangement joins TRBV28 to TRBJ1-2; D gene ambiguous. Germline CDR1 is MDHEN and CDR2 is SYDVKM. Trimming pared 3 bases from V and 6 bases from J, leaving 8 bases between. The CDR3 sequence is 12 residues long. The CDR3 protein is CASSFPADGYTF. The CDR3, as DNA: TGTGCCAGCAGTTTCCCCGCAGATGGCTACACCTTC.

The chain links TRBV29-1 to TRBJ2-5, with a tentative D call TRBD2 (7 bases). Germline V lookup: CDR1 SQVTM, CDR2 ANQGSEA. This CDR3 is built from 13 residues. The V and J ends lost 6 bases and 6 bases respectively, with 17 bases between them. The CDR3 DNA is TGCAGCGTAGGGGGGGGTAGCGGACAGACCCAGTACTTC. Translated, it gives CSVGGGSGQTQYF.

The J gene is TRBJ1-6, the V gene TRBV11-2; TRBD1 agrees at 7 bases. The germline gives CDR1 SGHAT, CDR2 FQNNGV. J gave up 9 bases and V 1 base, and 6 bases lay outside the gene matches. The CDR3 runs to 15 residues. CDR3 in amino acids: CASSLVQGKGSPLHF. The CDR3, as DNA: TGTGCCAGCAGCTTAGTACAGGGGAAGGGTTCACCCCTCCACTTT. Combining the CDR3 with reference TRBV11-2 and TRBJ1-6 gives the whole variable domain EAGVAQSPRYKIIEKRQSVAFWCNPISGHATLYWYQQILGQGPKLLIQFQNNGVVDDSQLPKDRFSAERLKGVDSTLKIQPAKLEDSAVYLCASSLVQGKGSPLHFGNGTRLTVT.

This CDR3 reads CASSLSLSEAFF. As DNA, the CDR3 is TGTGCCAGCAGTCTTAGTCTAAGTGAAGCTTTCTTT. V gene TRBV11-2 combines with J gene TRBJ1-1, with D unclear. The CDR3 has 12 amino acids. The germline gives CDR1 SGHAT, CDR2 FQNNGV. The ends were cut back, 6 bases at V and 7 bases at J, with 12 bases in the middle.

The rearrangement links TRBV5-6 to TRBJ2-1; 10 bases are a match to TRBD1. With V trimmed by 3 bases and J by 4 bases, 4 bases remained unmatched. The CDR3 is 15 amino acids. Germline values: CDR1 SGHDT, CDR2 YYEEEE. This CDR3 reads CASSYGTGEYNEQFF. CDR3 DNA: TGTGCCAGCAGCTACGGGACAGGGGAATACAATGAGCAGTTCTTC.

The J gene is TRBJ1-2, the V gene TRBV6-5; 8 nucleotides line up with TRBD1. Trimming removed 2 bases from V and 5 bases from J; junction bases left unmatched: 4. The CDR3 is 14 amino acids. The germline CDR1 and CDR2 sequences are MNHEY and SVGAGI. CDR3 DNA sequence: TGTGCCAGCAGTTACACAGGGGGAGGATATGGCTACACCTTC. Amino acids: CASSYTGGGYGYTF.

This clone is a singleton in its sample. The rearrangement links TRBV14 to TRBJ1-1; D unclear. The CDR3 length is 16 residues. Trimming removed 0 bases at V and 0 bases at J, with 11 bases between. CDR1 is SGHDN and CDR2 is FVKESK in the germline V gene. The CDR3 loop reads CASSQDFGQLNTEAFF. The CDR3 DNA reads as TGTGCCAGCAGCCAAGATTTTGGGCAGCTGAACACTGAAGCTTTCTTT.

This clone was seen only a few times. The V and J genes are TRBV6-6 and TRBJ1-5; D unresolved. From germline, CDR1 is MNHNY and CDR2 SVGAGI (reference sequence). Trimming took 5 bases from V and 6 from J, leaving 8 bases between them. The CDR3 is 12 residues long. The CDR3 DNA reads TGTGCCAGCAGTCCGGGGAGTCAGCCCCAGCATTTT. Translation gives CASSPGSQPQHF.

This clone has just a few counts. The chain links TRBV27 to TRBJ2-5; 8 positions agree with TRBD1. This CDR3 has 15 residues. Per the germline V gene, CDR1 is MNHEY and CDR2 is SMNVEV (reference sequence). J lost 5 bases, V lost 3 bases, and 8 bases had no gene match. CDR3 sequence reads: CASSFQAGGLETQYF. In DNA form, the CDR3 reads TGTGCCAGCAGTTTTCAGGCAGGGGGCTTGGAGACCCAGTACTTC.

V gene TRBV5-6 combines with J gene TRBJ1-5; 9 nucleotides agree with TRBD1. The V segment lost 3 bases and the J segment 4 bases; nucleotides outside the gene matches: 5. Germline assignment: CDR1 SGHDT and CDR2 YYEEEE. The CDR3 contains 15 residues. The CDR3 nucleotides are TGTGCCAGCAGCTACGGGGACAGGGAGAATCAGCCCCAGCATTTT. The encoded protein is CASSYGDRENQPQHF.

The chain recombines TRBV11-2 with TRBJ1-2; no clear D. V was pared by 2 bases and J by 2 bases, with 15 bases between. CDR1 and CDR2 from the germline V gene are SGHAT and FQNNGV. The CDR3 length is 16 residues. The CDR3 sequence: CASSLPPPTENYGYTF. The CDR3 nucleotides read TGTGCCAGCAGCTTACCCCCCCCTACGGAGAACTATGGCTACACCTTC.

With regard to this clone: The germline gene is not matched at one end of the junction; a read error may be the cause. The CDR3 region is CASCIGGRNNEQFF. DNA of the CDR3: TGTGCCAGTTGTATAGGCGGTAGAAACAATGAGCAGTTCTTC. This chain uses TRBV19 with TRBJ2-1, with D uncertain. This CDR3 is 14 amino acids long. CDR1 is LNHDA, CDR2 SQIVND, per germline (reference sequence).

This clone appeared a single time. The V call is TRBV7-8, the J call TRBJ1-2, with 8 nucleotides matching TRBD1. After removal of 5 bases from V and 4 bases from J, the junction contained 6 bases not matched to a gene. Germline V gives CDR1 SGHVS, CDR2 FQNEAQ. This CDR3 is built from 14 residues. The CDR3 region has the DNA TGTGCCAGCAGCACAGGACAGGGCGGCTATGGCTACACCTTC. The encoded protein is CASSTGQGGYGYTF.

The rearrangement uses TRBV21-1 and TRBJ1-2; the listed D gene, TRBD1, was not tested against the DNA. TRBV21-1 is recorded as a pseudogene. The CDR3 sequence is 14 residues long. The CDR3 DNA is TGTGCCAGCAGCCTAAAGTGGGGGCTTGGTGGCTACACCTTC. Protein sequence: CASSLKWGLGGYTF.

The chain is built from TRBV30 and TRBJ1-4; 12 nucleotides match TRBD1. Trimming removed 7 bases from V and 9 bases from J; junction bases left unmatched: 9. Germline V lookup: CDR1 GTSNPN, CDR2 SVGIG (reference sequence). There are 14 residues in the CDR3. CDR3 bases: TGTGCCTCCAAACCCGGGACAGGGGGCCAAAAACTGTTTTTT. Protein product: CASKPGTGGQKLFF. The full variable domain, in which reference TRBV30 and TRBJ1-4 provide the parts outside the CDR3, is SQTIHQWPATLVQPVGSPLSLECTVEGTSNPNLYWYRQAAGRGLQLLFYSVGIGQISSEVPQNLSASRPQDRQFILSSKKLLLSDSGFYLCASKPGTGGQKLFFGSGTQLSVL.

V is TRBV7-9 and J is TRBJ1-4, with unresolved D. With 5 bases removed from V and 4 bases from J, the gap between germline ends came to 8 bases. The CDR3 loop spans 13 amino acids. Germline lookup yields CDR1 SEHNR and CDR2 FQNEAQ (reference sequence). Here the CDR3 reads CASSAYSNEKLFF. In nucleotides, the CDR3 is TGTGCCAGCAGCGCATACAGTAATGAAAAACTGTTTTTT.

The V and J genes are TRBV10-3 and TRBJ2-7, with TRBD1 matching over 11 bases. The CDR3 loop spans 14 amino acids. J lost 4 bases, V lost 3 bases, and 2 bases had no gene match. Germline CDR1 reads ENHRY; CDR2 reads SYGVKD. In DNA form, the CDR3 reads TGTGCCATCAGTGATGGACAGGGGGCTTACGAGCAGTACTTC. Protein sequence: CAISDGQGAYEQYF.

This clone has more than one count but fewer than ten. This chain uses TRBV28 with TRBJ1-4, with TRBD1 as a possible D gene (6 bases). Germline CDR1 MDHEN, CDR2 SYDVKM. The V gene lost 7 bases and the J gene lost 11 bases, with 20 bases spanning the gap. CDR3 length: 14 residues. CDR3 in amino acids: CASIKTGPLRKLFF. The CDR3 DNA reads as TGTGCCAGCATTAAAACAGGGCCGCTGAGGAAACTGTTTTTT.

This sequence joins TRBV30 and TRBJ1-5; 7 bases match TRBD1. The CDR3 consists of 15 residues. CDR1 GTSNPN and CDR2 SVGIG come from the germline V gene (reference sequence). The V gene end was trimmed by 2 bases and the J gene end by 5 bases; junction bases not matched to a gene: 9. The CDR3 bases are TGTGCCTGGAGTCTCTGGACAGGCGTCGATCAGCCCCAGCATTTT. Protein sequence: CAWSLWTGVDQPQHF.